This T cell receptor (beta chain) was identified during a study of shared T cell receptors in the human thymus. Clones were sequenced by immunoSEQ multiplex PCR, and TCRdb holds only the in-frame ones, with some missing. In the table there are hundreds of thousands of clones, around 78% of which are singletons. This clone was seen once. There are 16 residues in the CDR3. Trimming removed 2 bases from V and 1 base from J, with 13 bases in between. Germline lookup yields CDR1 SEHNR and CDR2 FQNEAQ (reference sequence). The sample also formed part of further work on human thymus T cells. This second report adds: Donor material was obtained from healthy Finnish infants undergoing corrective surgery for congenital heart defects. Corrective cardiac operations yielded the resected thymus tissue.

The rearrangement links TRBV7-9 to TRBJ2-3; D possibly corresponds to TRBD2 (5 bases). This TCR came from a boy in the first two years of life with a congenital heart defect. The sequencing sample was made of thymocytes. CDR3 in amino acids: CASSLLRGSGTDTQYF. The CDR3 DNA reads as TGTGCCAGCAGCTTACTGAGAGGTAGCGGCACAGATACGCAGTATTTT.